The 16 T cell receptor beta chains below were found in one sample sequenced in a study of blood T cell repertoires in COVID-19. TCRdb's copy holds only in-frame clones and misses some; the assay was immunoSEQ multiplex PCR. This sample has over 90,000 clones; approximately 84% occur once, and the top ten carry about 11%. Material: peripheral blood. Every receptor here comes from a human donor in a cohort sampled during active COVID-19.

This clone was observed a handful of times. The CDR3 loop reads CASGVGTGNSPLHF. The CDR3 DNA reads as TGTGCCAGCGGGGTCGGGACAGGCAATTCACCCCTCCACTTT. This chain links TRBV5-8 with TRBJ1-6; 8 bases match TRBD1. The CDR3 loop spans 14 amino acids. The V segment lost 7 bases and the J segment 7 bases; nucleotides outside the gene matches: 7. Germline V gene data show CDR1 as SGHTS and CDR2 as YDEGEE. Using reference TRBV5-8 and TRBJ1-6 for the parts outside the CDR3, the full variable domain is EAGVTQSPTHLIKTRGQQATLRCSPISGHTSVYWYQQALGLGLQFLLWYDEGEERNRGNFPPRFSGRQFPNYSSELNVNALELEDSALYLCASGVGTGNSPLHFGNGTRLTVT.

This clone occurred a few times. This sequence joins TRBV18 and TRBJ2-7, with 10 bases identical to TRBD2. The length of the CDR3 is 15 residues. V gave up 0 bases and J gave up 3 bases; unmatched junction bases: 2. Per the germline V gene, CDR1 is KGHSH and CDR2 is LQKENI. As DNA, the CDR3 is TGTGCCAGCTCACCACCCCAGCGGGGGGGCTACGAGCAGTACTTC. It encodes CASSPPQRGGYEQYF.

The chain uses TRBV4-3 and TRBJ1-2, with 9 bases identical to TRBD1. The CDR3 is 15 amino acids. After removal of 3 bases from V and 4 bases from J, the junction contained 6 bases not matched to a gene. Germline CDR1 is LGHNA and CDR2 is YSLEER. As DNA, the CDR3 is TGCGCCAGCAGCCACACAGGGGGCGCGGGCTATGGCTACACCTTC. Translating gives CASSHTGGAGYGYTF.

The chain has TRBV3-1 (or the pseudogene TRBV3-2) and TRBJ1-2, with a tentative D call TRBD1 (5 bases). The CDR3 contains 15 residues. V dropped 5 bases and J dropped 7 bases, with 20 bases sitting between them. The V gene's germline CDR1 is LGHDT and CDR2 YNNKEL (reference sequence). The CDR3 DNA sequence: TGTGCCAGCAGCACCCAGGGTTTGGTTTTGGGTGGCTACACCTTC. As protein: CASSTQGLVLGGYTF.

CDR3 in amino acids: CASSHEKGGRFF. The CDR3 bases are TGTGCCAGCAGCCACGAAAAAGGGGGACGATTCTTC. This sequence joins TRBV7-2 and TRBJ2-1; TRBD1 is a possible D gene (6 bases). CDR1 is SGHTA and CDR2 is FQGNSA in the germline V gene. Between the trimmed V and J ends, which lost 5 bases and 16 bases, there was a span of 18 bases. The CDR3 is 12 amino acids.

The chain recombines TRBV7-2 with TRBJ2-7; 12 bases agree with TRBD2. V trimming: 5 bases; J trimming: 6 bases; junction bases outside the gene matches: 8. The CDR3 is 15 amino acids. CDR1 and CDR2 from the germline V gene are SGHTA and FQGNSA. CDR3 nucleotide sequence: TGTGCCAGCAGCCCCGGACTAGCGGGGACCCTCGAGCAGTACTTC. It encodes CASSPGLAGTLEQYF.

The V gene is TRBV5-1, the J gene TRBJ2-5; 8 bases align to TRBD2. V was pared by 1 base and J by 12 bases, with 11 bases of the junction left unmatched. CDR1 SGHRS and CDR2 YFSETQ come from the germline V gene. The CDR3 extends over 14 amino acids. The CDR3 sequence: CASSLPTVTSGKYF. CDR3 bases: TGCGCCAGCAGCTTGCCCACCGTCACTAGCGGAAAGTACTTC.

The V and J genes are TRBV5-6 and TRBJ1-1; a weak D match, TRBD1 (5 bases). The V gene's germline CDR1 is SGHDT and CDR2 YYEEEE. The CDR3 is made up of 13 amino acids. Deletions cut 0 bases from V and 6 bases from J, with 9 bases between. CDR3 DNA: TGTGCCAGCAGCTTGGCAGGGCTCGCTGAAGCTTTCTTT. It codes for CASSLAGLAEAFF.

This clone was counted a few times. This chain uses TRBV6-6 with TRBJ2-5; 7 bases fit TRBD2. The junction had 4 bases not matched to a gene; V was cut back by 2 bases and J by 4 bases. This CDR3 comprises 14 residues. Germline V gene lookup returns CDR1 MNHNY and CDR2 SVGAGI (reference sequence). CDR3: CASSYPGLSETQYF. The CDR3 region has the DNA TGTGCCAGCAGTTACCCGGGACTATCAGAGACCCAGTACTTC.

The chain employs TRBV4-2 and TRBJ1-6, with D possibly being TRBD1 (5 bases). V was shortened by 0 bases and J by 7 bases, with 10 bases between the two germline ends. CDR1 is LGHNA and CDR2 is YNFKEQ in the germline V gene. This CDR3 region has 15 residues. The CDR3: CASSQDPAGNSPLHF. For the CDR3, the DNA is TGTGCCAGCAGCCAAGACCCGGCAGGGAATTCACCCCTCCACTTT.

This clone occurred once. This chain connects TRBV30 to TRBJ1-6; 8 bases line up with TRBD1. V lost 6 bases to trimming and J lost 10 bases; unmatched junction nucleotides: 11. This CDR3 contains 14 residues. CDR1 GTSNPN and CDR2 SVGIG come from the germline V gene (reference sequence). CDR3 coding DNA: TGTGCCTGCCGACAGGGGTACTTTGAATCACCCCTCCACTTT. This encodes CACRQGYFESPLHF.

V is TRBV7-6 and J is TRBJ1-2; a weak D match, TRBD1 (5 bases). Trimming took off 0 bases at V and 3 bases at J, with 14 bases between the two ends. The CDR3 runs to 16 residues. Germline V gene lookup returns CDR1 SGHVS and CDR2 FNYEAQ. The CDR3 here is CASSLANPARDYGYTF. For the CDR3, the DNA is TGTGCCAGCAGCTTAGCGAATCCTGCCAGGGACTATGGCTACACCTTC. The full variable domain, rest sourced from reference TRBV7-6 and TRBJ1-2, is GAGVSQSPRYKVTKRGQDVALRCDPISGHVSLYWYRQALGQGPEFLTYFNYEAQQDKSGLPNDRFSAERPEGSISTLTIQRTEQRDSAMYRCASSLANPARDYGYTFGSGTRLTVV.

Written as DNA, the CDR3 is TGTGCCAGCAGCTTTAGGGGCGGTCTAGCGGGGGGCAATGAGCAGTTCTTC. Its translation: CASSFRGGLAGGNEQFF. The rearrangement links TRBV7-3 to TRBJ2-1; 11 nucleotides match TRBD2. V was clipped by 3 bases and J by 6 bases; unmatched bases: 10. CDR3 size: 17 residues. Germline CDR1 SGHTA, CDR2 FQGTGA. Full variable domain (missing parts from reference TRBV7-3 and TRBJ2-1): GAGVSQTPSNKVTEKGKYVELRCDPISGHTALYWYRQSLGQGPEFLIYFQGTGAADDSGLPNDRFFAVRPEGSVSTLKIQRTERGDSAVYLCASSFRGGLAGGNEQFFGPGTRLTVL.

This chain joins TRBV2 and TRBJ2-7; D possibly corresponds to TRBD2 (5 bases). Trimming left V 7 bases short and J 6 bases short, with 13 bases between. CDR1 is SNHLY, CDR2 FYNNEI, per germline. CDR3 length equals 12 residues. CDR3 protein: CASMVRVGEQYF. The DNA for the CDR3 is TGTGCCAGCATGGTGAGGGTCGGCGAGCAGTACTTC. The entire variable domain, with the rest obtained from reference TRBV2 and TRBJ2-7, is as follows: EPEVTQTPSHQVTQMGQEVILRCVPISNHLYFYWYRQILGQKVEFLVSFYNNEISEKSEIFDDQFSVERPDGSNFTLKIRSTKLEDSAMYFCASMVRVGEQYFGPGTRLTVT.

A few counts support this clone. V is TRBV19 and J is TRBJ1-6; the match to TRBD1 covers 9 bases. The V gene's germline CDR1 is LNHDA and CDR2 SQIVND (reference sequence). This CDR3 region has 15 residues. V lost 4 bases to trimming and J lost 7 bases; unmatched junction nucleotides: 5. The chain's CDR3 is CASSTQGADNSPLHF. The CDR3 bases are TGTGCCAGTAGTACACAGGGGGCGGACAATTCACCCCTCCACTTT.

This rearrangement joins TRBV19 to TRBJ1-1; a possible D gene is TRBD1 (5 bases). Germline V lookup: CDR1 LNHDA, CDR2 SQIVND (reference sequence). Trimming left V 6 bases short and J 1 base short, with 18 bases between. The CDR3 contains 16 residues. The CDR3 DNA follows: TGTGCCAGTAGGCTCCAGGGAGGGAGGGCGAACACTGAAGCTTTCTTT. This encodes CASRLQGGRANTEAFF.